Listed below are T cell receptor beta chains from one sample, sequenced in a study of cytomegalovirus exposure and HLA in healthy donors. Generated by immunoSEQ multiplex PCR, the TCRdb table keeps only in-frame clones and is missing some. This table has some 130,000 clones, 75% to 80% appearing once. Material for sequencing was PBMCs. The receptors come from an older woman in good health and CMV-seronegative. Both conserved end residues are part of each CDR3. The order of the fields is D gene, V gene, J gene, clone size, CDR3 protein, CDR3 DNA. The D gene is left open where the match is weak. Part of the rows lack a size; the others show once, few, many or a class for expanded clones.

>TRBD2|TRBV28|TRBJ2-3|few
CASSKAGGRADTQYF
TGTGCCAGCAGCAAAGCGGGAGGCAGGGCAGATACGCAGTATTTT
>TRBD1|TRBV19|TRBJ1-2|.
CASRPGQGFGYTF
TGTGCCAGTAGGCCGGGACAGGGTTTTGGCTACACCTTC
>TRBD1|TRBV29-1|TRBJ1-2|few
CSVEDRGTGNYGYTF
TGCAGCGTTGAAGATCGGGGGACAGGGAACTATGGCTACACCTTC
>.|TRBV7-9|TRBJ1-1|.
CASSLERLGNTEAFF
TGTGCCAGCAGCTTAGAGCGACTCGGGAACACTGAAGCTTTCTTT
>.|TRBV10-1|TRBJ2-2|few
CASSESGGYTGELFF
TGCGCCAGCAGTGAGAGTGGCGGGTACACCGGGGAGCTGTTTTTT
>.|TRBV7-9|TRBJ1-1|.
CSVKGVPEAFF
TGTTCTGTAAAGGGGGTCCCTGAAGCTTTCTTT
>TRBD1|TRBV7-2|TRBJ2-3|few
CASSPGQGAATDTQYF
TGTGCCAGCAGCCCGGGACAGGGGGCGGCCACAGATACGCAGTATTTT
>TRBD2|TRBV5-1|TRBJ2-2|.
CASSIPGLAGSGELFF
TGCGCCAGCAGCATACCGGGACTAGCGGGATCCGGGGAGCTGTTTTTT
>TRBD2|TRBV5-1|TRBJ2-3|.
CASSLGLAGGSTDTQYF
TGCGCCAGCAGCTTGGGACTAGCGGGGGGGTCCACAGATACGCAGTATTTT
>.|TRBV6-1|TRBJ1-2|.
CASSQDGDIIGGYTF
TGTGCCAGCAGTCAAGATGGGGACATAATAGGGGGCTACACCTTC
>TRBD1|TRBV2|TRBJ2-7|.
CASSGSRDRGYEQYF
TGTGCCAGCAGTGGAAGCCGGGACAGGGGGTACGAGCAGTACTTC
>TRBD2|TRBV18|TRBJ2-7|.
CASSFGLAGEQYF
TGTGCCAGCTCTTTTGGACTAGCGGGCGAGCAGTACTTC
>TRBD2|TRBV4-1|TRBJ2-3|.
CASSASGGSTDTQYF
TGCGCCAGCAGCGCTAGCGGGGGGAGCACAGATACGCAGTATTTT
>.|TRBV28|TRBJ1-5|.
CASSLFGRGKHF
TGTGCCAGCAGTTTATTTGGCAGGGGAAAGCATTTT
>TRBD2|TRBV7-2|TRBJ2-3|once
CASGARGAGGPLVGTQYF
TGTGCCAGCGGAGCTCGGGGAGCGGGGGGGCCCCTGGTTGGTACGCAGTATTTT
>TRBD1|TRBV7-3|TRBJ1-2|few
CASSLLGTGLYGYTF
TGTGCCAGCAGCTTACTGGGGACAGGGCTCTATGGCTACACCTTC
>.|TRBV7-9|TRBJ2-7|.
CASSPETRGRQQYF
TGTGCCAGCAGCCCCGAAACCAGGGGCCGCCAGCAGTACTTC
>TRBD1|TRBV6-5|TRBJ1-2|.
CASSPDRGDYGYTF
TGTGCCAGCAGCCCCGACAGGGGCGACTATGGCTACACCTTC
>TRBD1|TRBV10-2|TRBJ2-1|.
CASSASPGQGYNEQFF
TGCGCCAGCAGTGCCTCCCCGGGACAGGGATACAATGAGCAGTTCTTC
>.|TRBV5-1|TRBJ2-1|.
CASSLVVGGNEQFF
TGCGCCAGCAGCTTGGTAGTCGGGGGCAATGAGCAGTTCTTC
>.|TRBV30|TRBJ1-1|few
CAWNSRTGQPNTEAFF
TGTGCCTGGAATTCACGGACGGGACAACCGAACACTGAAGCTTTCTTT
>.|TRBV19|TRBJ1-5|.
CASSGVYSNQPQHF
TGTGCCAGTAGTGGAGTTTATAGCAATCAGCCCCAGCATTTT
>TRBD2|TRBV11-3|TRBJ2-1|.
CASSLGSGPSSYNEQFF
TGTGCCAGCAGCCTAGGTAGCGGGCCGAGCTCCTACAATGAGCAGTTCTTC
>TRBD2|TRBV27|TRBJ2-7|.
CASTVASGRSYEQYF
TGTGCCAGCACGGTGGCTAGCGGGAGATCCTACGAGCAGTACTTC
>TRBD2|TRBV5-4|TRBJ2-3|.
CASSNPGLRATDTQYF
TGTGCCAGCAGCAATCCGGGACTAAGGGCGACAGATACGCAGTATTTT